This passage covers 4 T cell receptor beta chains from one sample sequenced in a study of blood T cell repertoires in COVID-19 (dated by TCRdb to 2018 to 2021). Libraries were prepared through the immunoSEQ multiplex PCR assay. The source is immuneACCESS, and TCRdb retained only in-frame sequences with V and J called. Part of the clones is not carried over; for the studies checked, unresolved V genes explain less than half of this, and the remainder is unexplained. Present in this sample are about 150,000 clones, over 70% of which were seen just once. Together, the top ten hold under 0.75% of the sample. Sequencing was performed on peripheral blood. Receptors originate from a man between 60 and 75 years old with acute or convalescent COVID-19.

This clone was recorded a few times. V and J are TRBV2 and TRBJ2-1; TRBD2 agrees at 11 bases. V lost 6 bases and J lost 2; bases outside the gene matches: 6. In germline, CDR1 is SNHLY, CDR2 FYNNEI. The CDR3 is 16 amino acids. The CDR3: CASSLTSGRPYNEQFF. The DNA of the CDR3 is TGTGCCAGCAGCCTTACTAGCGGGAGACCCTACAATGAGCAGTTCTTC.

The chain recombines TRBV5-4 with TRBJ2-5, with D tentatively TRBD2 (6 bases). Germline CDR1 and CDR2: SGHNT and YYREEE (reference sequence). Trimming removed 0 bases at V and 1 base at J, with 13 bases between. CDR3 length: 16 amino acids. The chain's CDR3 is CASSLAPLATQETQYF. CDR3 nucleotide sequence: TGTGCCAGCAGCTTGGCCCCCCTAGCGACCCAAGAGACCCAGTACTTC.

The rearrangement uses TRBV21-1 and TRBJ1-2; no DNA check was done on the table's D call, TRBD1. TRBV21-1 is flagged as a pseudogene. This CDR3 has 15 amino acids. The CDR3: CASSKTPRTVDGYTF. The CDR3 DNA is TGTGCCAGCAGCAAAACTCCGAGGACAGTCGATGGCTACACCTTC.

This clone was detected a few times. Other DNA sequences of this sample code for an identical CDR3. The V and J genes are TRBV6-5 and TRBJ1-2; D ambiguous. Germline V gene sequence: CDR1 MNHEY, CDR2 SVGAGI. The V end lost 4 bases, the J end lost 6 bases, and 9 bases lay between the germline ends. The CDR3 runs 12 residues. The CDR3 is CASSSGSDGYTF. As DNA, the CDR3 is TGTGCCAGCAGTTCGGGTTCGGATGGCTACACCTTC.